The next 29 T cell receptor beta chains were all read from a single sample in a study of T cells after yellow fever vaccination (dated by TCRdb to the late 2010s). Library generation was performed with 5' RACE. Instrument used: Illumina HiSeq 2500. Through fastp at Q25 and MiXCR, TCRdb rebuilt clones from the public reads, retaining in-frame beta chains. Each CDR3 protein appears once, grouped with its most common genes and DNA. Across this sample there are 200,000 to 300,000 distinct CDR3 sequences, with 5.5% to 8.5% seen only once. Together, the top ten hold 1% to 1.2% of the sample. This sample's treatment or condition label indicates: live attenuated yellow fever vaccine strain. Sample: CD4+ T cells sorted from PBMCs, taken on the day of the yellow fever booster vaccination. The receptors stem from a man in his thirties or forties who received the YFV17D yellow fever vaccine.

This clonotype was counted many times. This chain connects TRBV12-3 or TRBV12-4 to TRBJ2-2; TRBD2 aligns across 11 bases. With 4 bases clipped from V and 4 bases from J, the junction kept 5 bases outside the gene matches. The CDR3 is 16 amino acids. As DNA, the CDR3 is TGTGCCAGCAGTTCAAGACTAGCGGGGCGCACCGGGGAGCTGTTTTTT. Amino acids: CASSSRLAGRTGELFF.

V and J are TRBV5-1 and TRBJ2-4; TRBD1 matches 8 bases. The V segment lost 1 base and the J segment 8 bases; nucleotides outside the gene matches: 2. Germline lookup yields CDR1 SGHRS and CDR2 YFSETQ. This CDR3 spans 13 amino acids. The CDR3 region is CASSLQGADIQYF. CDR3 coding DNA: TGCGCCAGCAGCTTGCAGGGGGCGGACATTCAGTACTTC.

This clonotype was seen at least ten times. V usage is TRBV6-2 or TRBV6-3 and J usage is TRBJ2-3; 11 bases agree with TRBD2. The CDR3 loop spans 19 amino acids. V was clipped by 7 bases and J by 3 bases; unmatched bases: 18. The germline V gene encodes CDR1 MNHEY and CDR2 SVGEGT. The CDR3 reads CASNGRPKLAGVRTDTQYF. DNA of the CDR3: TGTGCCAGCAACGGAAGGCCTAAACTAGCGGGAGTGAGGACAGATACGCAGTATTTT.

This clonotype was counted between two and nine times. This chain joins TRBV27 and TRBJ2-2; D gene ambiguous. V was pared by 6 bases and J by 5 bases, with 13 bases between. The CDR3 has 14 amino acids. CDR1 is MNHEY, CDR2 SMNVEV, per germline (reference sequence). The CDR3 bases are TGTGCCAGCAGGTTGGGTGGCGTAACCGGGGAGCTGTTTTTT. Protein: CASRLGGVTGELFF.

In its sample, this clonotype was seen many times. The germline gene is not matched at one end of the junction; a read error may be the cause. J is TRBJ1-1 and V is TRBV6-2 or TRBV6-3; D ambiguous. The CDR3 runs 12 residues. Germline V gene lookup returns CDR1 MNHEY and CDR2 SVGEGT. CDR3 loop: CASSYFDTEAFF. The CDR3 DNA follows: TGTGCCAGCAGCTACTTCGACACTGAAGCTTTCTTT.

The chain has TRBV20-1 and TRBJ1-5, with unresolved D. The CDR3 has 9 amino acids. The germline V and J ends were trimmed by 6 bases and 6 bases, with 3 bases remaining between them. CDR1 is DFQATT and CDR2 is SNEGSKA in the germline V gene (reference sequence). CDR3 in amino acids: CSATQPQHF. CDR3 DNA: TGCAGTGCGACTCAGCCCCAGCATTTT.

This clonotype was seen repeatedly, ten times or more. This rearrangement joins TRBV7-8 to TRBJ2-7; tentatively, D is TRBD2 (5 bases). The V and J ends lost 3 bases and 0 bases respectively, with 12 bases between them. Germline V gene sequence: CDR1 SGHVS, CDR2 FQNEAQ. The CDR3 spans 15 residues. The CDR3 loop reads CASSFRTGLSYEQYF. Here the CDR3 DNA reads TGTGCCAGCAGCTTTCGGACTGGACTCTCCTACGAGCAGTACTTC. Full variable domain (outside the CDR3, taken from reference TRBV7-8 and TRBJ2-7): GAGVSQSPRYKVAKRGQDVALRCDPISGHVSLFWYQQALGQGPEFLTYFQNEAQLDKSGLPSDRFFAERPEGSVSTLKIQRTQQEDSAVYLCASSFRTGLSYEQYFGPGTRLTVT.

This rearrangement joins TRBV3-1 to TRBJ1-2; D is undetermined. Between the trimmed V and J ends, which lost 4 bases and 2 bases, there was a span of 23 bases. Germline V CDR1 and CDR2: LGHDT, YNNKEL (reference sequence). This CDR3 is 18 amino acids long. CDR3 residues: CASSPRGPGRKLNYGYTF. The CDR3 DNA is TGTGCCAGCAGCCCCCGAGGTCCGGGCCGAAAATTAAACTATGGCTACACCTTC.

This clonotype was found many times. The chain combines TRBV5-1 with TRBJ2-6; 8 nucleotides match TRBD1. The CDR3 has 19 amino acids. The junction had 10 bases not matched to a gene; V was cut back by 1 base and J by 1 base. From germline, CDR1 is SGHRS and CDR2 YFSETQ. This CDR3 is CASSLLGGQGSSGANVLTF. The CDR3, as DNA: TGCGCCAGCAGCTTGCTTGGCGGACAGGGTTCTTCTGGGGCCAACGTCCTGACTTTC. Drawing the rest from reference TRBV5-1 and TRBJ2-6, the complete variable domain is KAGVTQTPRYLIKTRGQQVTLSCSPISGHRSVSWYQQTPGQGLQFLFEYFSETQRNKGNFPGRFSGRQFSNSRSEMNVSTLELGDSALYLCASSLLGGQGSSGANVLTFGAGSRLTVL.

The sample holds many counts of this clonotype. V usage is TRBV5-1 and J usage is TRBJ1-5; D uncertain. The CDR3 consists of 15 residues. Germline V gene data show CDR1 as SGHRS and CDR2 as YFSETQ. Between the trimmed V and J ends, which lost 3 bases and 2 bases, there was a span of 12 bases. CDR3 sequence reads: CASSWGLGRNQPQHF. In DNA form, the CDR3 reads TGCGCCAGCAGCTGGGGATTGGGTCGCAATCAGCCCCAGCATTTT. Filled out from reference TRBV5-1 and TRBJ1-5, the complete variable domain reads KAGVTQTPRYLIKTRGQQVTLSCSPISGHRSVSWYQQTPGQGLQFLFEYFSETQRNKGNFPGRFSGRQFSNSRSEMNVSTLELGDSALYLCASSWGLGRNQPQHFGDGTRLSIL.

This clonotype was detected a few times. CDR3 in DNA: TGTGCCAGCTCCCCCGGGACAGCCCTAGTCGAGCAGTACTTC. It is translated as CASSPGTALVEQYF. The chain couples TRBV18 to TRBJ2-7; 7 bases fit TRBD1. The CDR3 sequence is 14 residues long. The ends lost 6 bases at V and 6 bases at J; junction bases unmatched: 11. Germline V gene sequence: CDR1 KGHSH, CDR2 LQKENI.

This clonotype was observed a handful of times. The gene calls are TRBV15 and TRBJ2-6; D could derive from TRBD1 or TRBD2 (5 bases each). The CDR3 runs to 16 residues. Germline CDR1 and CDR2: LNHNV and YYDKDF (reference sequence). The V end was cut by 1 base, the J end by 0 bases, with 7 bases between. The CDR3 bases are TGTGCCACCAGCAGAGGGGGGAGCTCTGGGGCCAACGTCCTGACTTTC. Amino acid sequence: CATSRGGSSGANVLTF.

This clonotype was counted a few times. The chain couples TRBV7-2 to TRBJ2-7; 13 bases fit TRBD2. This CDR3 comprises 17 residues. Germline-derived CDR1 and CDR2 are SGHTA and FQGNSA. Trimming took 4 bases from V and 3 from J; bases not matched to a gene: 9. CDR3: CASSSGTSGTSVYEQYF. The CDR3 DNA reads TGTGCCAGCAGCTCCGGGACTAGCGGGACTTCTGTCTACGAGCAGTACTTC.

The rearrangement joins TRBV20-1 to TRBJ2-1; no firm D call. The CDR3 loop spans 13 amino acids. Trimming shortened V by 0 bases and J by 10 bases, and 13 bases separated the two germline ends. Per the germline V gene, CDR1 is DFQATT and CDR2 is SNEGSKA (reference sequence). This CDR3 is CSARDTGHHEQFF. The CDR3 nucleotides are TGCAGTGCTAGAGACACTGGGCACCACGAGCAGTTCTTC.

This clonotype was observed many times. The CDR3 sequence: CASSPPPGAGVSRSYEQYF. CDR3 in DNA: TGTGCCAGCAGTCCCCCCCCGGGGGCGGGCGTGAGTCGATCCTACGAGCAGTACTTC. The chain carries TRBV12-3 or TRBV12-4 and TRBJ2-7, with D tentatively TRBD1 or TRBD2 (6 bases each). The length of the CDR3 is 19 residues. V lost 5 bases and J lost 1, with 27 bases in between.

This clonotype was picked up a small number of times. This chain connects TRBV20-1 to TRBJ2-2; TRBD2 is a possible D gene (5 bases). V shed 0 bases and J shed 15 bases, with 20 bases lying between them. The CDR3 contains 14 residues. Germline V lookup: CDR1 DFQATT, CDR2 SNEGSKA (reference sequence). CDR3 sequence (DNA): TGCAGTGCTAGAGATCCTGAGGGCCCCCAGGTGGTGTTTTTT. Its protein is CSARDPEGPQVVFF.

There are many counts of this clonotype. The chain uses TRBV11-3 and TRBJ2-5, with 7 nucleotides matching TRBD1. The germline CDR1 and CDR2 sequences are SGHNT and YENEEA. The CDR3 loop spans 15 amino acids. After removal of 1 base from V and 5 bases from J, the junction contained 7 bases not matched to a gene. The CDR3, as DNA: TGTGCCAGCAGCTTAGGATCGACAGGGTTGGAGACCCAGTACTTC. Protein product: CASSLGSTGLETQYF.

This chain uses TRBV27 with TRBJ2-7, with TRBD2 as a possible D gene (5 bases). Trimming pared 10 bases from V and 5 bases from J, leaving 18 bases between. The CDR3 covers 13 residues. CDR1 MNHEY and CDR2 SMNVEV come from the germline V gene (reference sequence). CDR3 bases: TGTGCCACCTCGACTGGACTGCAGGACGAGCAGTACTTC. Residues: CATSTGLQDEQYF.

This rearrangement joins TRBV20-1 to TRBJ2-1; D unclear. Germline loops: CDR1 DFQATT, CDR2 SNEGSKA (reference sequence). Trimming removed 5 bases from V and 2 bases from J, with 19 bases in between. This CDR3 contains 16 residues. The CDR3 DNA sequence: TGCAGTGCTGCCCGGGTCGGAGTACCCACCTACAATGAGCAGTTCTTC. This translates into CSAARVGVPTYNEQFF.

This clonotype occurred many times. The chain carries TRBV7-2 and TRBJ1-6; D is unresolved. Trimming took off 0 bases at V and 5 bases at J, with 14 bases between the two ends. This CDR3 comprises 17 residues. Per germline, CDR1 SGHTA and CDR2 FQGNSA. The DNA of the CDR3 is TGTGCCAGCAGCTTAGCTTCGGGATCGGGCAATAATTCACCCCTCCACTTT. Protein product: CASSLASGSGNNSPLHF.

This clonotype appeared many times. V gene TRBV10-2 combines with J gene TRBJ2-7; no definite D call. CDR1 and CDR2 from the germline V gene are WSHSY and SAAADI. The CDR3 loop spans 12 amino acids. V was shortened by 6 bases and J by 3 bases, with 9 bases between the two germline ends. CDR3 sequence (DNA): TGCGCCAGCAGCTTAGAGAGCTACGAGCAGTACTTC. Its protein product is CASSLESYEQYF.

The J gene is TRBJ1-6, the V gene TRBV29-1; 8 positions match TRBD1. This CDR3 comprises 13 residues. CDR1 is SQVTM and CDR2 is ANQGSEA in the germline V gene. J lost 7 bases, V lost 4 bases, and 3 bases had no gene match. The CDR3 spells CSVGDRGNSPLHF. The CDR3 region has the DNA TGCAGCGTTGGAGACAGGGGAAATTCACCCCTCCACTTT.

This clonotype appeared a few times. The chain's CDR3 is CASSRRSGGETQYF. The CDR3 nucleotides are TGTGCCAGCTCACGCCGATCAGGGGGCGAGACCCAGTACTTC. This sequence joins TRBV12-3 or TRBV12-4 and TRBJ2-5; 8 bases line up with TRBD1. The CDR3 has 14 residues. V gave up 8 bases and J gave up 5 bases; unmatched junction bases: 10.

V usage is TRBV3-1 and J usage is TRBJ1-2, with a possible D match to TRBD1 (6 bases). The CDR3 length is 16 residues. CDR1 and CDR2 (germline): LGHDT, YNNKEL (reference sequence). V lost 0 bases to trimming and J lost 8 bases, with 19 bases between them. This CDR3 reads CASSQESLQGTRGYTF. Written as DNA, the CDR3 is TGTGCCAGCAGCCAAGAAAGTCTACAGGGAACGCGCGGCTACACCTTC.

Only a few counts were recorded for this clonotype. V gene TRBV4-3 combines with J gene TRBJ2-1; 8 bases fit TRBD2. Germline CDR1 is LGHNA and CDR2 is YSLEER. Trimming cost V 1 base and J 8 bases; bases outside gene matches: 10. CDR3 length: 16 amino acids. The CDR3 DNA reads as TGCGCCAGCAGCCAAGGGGGGGGGACTAGGGGTGATGAGCAGTTCTTC. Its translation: CASSQGGGTRGDEQFF.

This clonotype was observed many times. CDR3 nucleotide sequence: TGTGCCAGCAGCCACCCACTAGAACGGCAGTTCTTC. Translated: CASSHPLERQFF. The rearrangement links TRBV7-2 to TRBJ2-1, with D maybe TRBD2 (5 bases). CDR1 is SGHTA and CDR2 is FQGNSA in the germline V gene. V was trimmed by 5 bases and J by 12 bases, leaving 14 bases between them. This CDR3 comprises 12 residues.

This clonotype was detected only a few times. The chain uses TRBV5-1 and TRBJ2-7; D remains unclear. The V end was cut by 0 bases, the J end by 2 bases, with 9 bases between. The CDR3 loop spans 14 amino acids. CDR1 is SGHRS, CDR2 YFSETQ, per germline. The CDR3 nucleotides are TGCGCCAGCAGCTTGGGGCGCTTAACCTACGAGCAGTACTTC. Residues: CASSLGRLTYEQYF.

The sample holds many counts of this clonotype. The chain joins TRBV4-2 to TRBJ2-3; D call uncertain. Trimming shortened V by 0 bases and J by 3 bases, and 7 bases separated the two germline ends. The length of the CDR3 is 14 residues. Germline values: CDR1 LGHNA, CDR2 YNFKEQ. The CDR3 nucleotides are TGTGCCAGCAGCCAAGACAGGAGTACAGATACGCAGTATTTT. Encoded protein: CASSQDRSTDTQYF.

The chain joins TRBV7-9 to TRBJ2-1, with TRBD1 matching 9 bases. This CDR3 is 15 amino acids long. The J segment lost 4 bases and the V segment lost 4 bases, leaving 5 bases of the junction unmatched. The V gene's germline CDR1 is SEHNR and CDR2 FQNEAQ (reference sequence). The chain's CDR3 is CASSSGTGRYNEQFF. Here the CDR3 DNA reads TGTGCCAGCAGCTCCGGGACAGGGCGATACAATGAGCAGTTCTTC. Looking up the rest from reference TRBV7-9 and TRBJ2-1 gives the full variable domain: DTGVSQNPRHKITKRGQNVTFRCDPISEHNRLYWYRQTLGQGPEFLTYFQNEAQLEKSRLLSDRFSAERPKGSFSTLEIQRTEQGDSAMYLCASSSGTGRYNEQFFGPGTRLTVL.